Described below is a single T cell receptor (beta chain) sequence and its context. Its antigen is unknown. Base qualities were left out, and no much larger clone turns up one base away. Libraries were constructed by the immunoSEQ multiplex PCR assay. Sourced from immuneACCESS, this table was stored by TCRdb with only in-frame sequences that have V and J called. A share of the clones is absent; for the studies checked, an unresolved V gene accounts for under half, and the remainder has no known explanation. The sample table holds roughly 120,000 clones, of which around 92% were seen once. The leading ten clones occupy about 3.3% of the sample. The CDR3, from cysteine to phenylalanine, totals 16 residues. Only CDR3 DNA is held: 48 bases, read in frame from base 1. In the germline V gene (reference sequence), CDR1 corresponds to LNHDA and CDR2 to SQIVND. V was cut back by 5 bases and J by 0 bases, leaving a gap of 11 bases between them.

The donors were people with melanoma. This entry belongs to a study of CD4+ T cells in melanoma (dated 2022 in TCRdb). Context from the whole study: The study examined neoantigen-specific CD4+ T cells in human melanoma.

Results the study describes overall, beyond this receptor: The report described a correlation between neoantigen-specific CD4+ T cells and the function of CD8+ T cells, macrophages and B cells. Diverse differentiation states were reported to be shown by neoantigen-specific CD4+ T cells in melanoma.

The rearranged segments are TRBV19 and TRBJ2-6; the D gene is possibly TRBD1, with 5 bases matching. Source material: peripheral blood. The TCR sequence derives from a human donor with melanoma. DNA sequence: TGTGCCAGTAGTCCCAGGGCCAGCTCTGGGGCCAACGTCCTGACTTTC. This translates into CASSPRASSGANVLTF. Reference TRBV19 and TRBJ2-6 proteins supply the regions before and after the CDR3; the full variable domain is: DGGITQSPKYLFRKEGQNVTLSCEQNLNHDAMYWYRQDPGQGLRLIYYSQIVNDFQKGDIAEGYSVSREKKESFPLTVTSAQKNPTAFYLCASSPRASSGANVLTFGAGSRLTVL.